A single sample gave rise to the 2 T cell receptor beta chains below, sequenced in a study of blood T cell repertoires in COVID-19. TCRdb's table, derived via immunoSEQ multiplex PCR, lists solely in-frame clones and lacks some. The table records 84,000 or so clones, roughly 74% of them present only once. Sequencing used peripheral blood. Receptors were obtained from a man in his 70s with COVID-19, enrolled during active disease.

V gene TRBV3-1 (or the pseudogene TRBV3-2) combines with J gene TRBJ1-2; TRBD1 might be the D (5 bases). The V end lost 1 base, the J end lost 10 bases, and 16 bases lay between the germline ends. The CDR3 is 14 residues long. Germline V gives CDR1 LGHDT, CDR2 YNNKEL (reference sequence). The CDR3 coding sequence is TGTGCCAGCAGCCAAGCTCGGTCGGGGGTCGACTACACCTTC. Its translation: CASSQARSGVDYTF.

The chain has TRBV29-1 and TRBJ1-1; TRBD1 matches at 7 bases. The CDR3 is 17 residues long. The V segment lost 1 base and the J segment 2 bases; nucleotides outside the gene matches: 13. In germline, CDR1 is SQVTM, CDR2 ANQGSEA. CDR3 sequence: CSVEGGILQGTNTEAFF. The DNA for the CDR3 is TGCAGCGTTGAAGGGGGGATCCTACAGGGGACTAACACTGAAGCTTTCTTT.